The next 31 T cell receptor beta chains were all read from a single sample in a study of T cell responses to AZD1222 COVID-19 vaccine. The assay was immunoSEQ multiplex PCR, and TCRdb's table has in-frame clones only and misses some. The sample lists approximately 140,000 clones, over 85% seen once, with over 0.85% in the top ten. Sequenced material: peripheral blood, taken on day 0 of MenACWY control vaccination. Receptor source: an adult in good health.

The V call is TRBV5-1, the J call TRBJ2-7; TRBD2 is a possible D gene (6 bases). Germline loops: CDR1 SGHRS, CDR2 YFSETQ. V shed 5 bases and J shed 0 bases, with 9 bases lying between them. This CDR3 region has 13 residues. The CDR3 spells CASSGGASYEQYF. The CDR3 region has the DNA TGCGCCAGCAGTGGCGGGGCCTCCTACGAGCAGTACTTC.

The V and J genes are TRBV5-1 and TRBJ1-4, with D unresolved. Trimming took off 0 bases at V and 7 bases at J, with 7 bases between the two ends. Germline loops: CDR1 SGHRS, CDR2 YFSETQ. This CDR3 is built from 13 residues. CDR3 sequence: CASSLATGEKLFF. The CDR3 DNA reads TGCGCCAGCAGCTTGGCGACGGGTGAAAAACTGTTTTTT.

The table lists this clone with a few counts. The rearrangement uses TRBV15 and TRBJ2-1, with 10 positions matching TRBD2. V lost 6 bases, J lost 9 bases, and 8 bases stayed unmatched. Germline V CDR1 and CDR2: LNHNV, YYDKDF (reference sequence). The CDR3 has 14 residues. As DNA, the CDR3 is TGTGCCACCAGGAGCGGGGGGGCGGGAGGTGAGCAGTTCTTC. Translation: CATRSGGAGGEQFF.

The CDR3: CASKPTGEETQYF. CDR3 in DNA: TGTGCCAGCAAACCTACAGGGGAAGAGACCCAGTACTTC. This chain uses TRBV7-9 with TRBJ2-5; 7 nucleotides line up with TRBD1. The germline V gene has CDR1 SEHNR and CDR2 FQNEAQ (reference sequence). CDR3 length: 13 residues. J gave up 3 bases and V 7 bases, and 5 bases lay outside the gene matches.

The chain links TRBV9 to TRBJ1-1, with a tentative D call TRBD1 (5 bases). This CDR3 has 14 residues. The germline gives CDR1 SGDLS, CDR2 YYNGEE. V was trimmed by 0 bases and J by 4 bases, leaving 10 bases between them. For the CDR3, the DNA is TGTGCCAGCAGCGTAGAGGGGAGGGTCACTGAAGCTTTCTTT. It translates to CASSVEGRVTEAFF.

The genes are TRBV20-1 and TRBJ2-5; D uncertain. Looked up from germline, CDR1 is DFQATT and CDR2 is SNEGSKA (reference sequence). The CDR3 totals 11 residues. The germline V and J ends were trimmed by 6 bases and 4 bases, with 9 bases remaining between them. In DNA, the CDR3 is TGCAGTGCGGGAAAAGGAGAGACCCAGTACTTC. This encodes CSAGKGETQYF.

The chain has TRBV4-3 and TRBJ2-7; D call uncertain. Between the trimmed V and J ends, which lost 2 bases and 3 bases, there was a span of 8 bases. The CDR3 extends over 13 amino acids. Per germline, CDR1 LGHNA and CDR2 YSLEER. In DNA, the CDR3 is TGCGCCAGCAGCCAATCGGACGGCTACGAGCAGTACTTC. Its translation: CASSQSDGYEQYF.

The CDR3 sequence is CASSWDRGLYSPLHF. For the CDR3, the DNA is TGTGCCAGCAGCTGGGACAGGGGATTATATTCACCCCTCCACTTT. The J gene is TRBJ1-6, the V gene TRBV27, with TRBD1 matching 10 bases. CDR1 and CDR2 from the germline V gene are MNHEY and SMNVEV (reference sequence). V lost 6 bases to trimming and J lost 8 bases; unmatched junction nucleotides: 7. This CDR3 has 15 residues.

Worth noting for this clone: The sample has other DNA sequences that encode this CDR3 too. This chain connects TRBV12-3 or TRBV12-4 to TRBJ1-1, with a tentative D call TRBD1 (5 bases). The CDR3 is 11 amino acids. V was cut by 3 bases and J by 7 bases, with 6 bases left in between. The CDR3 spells CASSFRGEAFF. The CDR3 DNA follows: TGTGCCAGCAGTTTTAGGGGTGAAGCTTTCTTT.

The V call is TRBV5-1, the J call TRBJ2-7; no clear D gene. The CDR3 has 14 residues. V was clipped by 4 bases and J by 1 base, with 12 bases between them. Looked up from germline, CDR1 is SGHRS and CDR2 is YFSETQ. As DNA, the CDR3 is TGCGCCAGCAGCCGGCTGACACATTCCTACGAGCAGTACTTC. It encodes CASSRLTHSYEQYF.

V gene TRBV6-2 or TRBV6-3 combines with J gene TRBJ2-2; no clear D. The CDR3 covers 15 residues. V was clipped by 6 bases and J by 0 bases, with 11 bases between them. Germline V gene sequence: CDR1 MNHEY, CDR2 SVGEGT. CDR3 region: CASSPVSANTGELFF. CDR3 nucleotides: TGTGCCAGCAGCCCAGTAAGTGCGAACACCGGGGAGCTGTTTTTT.

CDR3 loop: CASSTNRQDTQYF. Here the CDR3 DNA reads TGTGCCAGCAGTACGAATCGGCAAGATACGCAGTATTTT. V usage is TRBV6-5 and J usage is TRBJ2-3; D is undetermined. The CDR3 totals 13 residues. In germline, CDR1 is MNHEY, CDR2 SVGAGI. Trimming left V 5 bases short and J 5 bases short, with 11 bases between.

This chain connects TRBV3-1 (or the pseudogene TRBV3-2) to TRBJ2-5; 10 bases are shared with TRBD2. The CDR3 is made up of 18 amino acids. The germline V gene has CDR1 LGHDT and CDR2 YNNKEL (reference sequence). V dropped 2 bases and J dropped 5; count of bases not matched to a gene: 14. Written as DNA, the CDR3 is TGTGCCAGCAGCCAACGTTCACTAGCGGGACGGGTCGGTGAGACCCAGTACTTC. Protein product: CASSQRSLAGRVGETQYF.

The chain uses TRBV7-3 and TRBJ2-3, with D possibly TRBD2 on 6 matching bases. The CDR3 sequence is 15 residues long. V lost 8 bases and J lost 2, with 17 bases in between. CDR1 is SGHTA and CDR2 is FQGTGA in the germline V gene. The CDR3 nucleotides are TGTGCCAGCTCGCCAGGAGGGCGGAACACAGATACGCAGTATTTT. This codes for CASSPGGRNTDTQYF. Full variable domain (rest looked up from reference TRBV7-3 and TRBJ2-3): GAGVSQTPSNKVTEKGKYVELRCDPISGHTALYWYRQSLGQGPEFLIYFQGTGAADDSGLPNDRFFAVRPEGSVSTLKIQRTERGDSAVYLCASSPGGRNTDTQYFGPGTRLTVL.

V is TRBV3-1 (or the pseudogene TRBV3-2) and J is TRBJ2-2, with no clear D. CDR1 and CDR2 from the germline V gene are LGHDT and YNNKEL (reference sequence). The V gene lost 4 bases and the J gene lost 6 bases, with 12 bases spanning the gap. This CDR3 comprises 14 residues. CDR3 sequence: CASSPLSFAGELFF. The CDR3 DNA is TGTGCCAGCAGCCCCCTTAGTTTCGCCGGGGAGCTGTTTTTT.

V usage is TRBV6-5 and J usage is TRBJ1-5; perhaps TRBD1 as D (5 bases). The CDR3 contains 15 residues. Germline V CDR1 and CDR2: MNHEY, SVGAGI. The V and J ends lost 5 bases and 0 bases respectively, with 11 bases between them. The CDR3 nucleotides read TGTGCCAGCAGTAAGAGGACACCTAGCAATCAGCCCCAGCATTTT. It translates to CASSKRTPSNQPQHF.

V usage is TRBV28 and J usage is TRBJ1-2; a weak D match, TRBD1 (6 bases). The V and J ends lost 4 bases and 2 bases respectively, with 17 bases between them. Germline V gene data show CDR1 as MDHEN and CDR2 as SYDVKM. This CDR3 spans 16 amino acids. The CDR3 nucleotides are TGTGCCAGCAGTTACGGATTAAGGGGGGGCAACTATGGCTACACCTTC. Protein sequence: CASSYGLRGGNYGYTF.

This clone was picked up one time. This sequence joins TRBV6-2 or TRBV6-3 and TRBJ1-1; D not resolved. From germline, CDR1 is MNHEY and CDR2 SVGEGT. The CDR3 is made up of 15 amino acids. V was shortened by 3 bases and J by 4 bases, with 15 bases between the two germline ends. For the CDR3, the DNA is TGTGCCAGCAGTTATGCAGAGGGCGCCGGCACTGAAGCTTTCTTT. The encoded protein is CASSYAEGAGTEAFF.

The CDR3, as DNA: TGCGCCAGCAGCTTGGGACCGACCCAAGAGACCCAGTACTTC. Its protein is CASSLGPTQETQYF. This sequence joins TRBV5-1 and TRBJ2-5; D is unclear. CDR1 is SGHRS, CDR2 YFSETQ, per germline. The CDR3 has 14 amino acids. Trimming cost V 0 bases and J 1 base, with 7 bases left between them.

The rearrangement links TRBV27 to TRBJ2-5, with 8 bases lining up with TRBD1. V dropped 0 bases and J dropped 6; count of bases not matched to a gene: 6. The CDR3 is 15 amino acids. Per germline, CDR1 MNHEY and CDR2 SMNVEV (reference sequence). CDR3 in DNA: TGTGCCAGCAGTTTATCCTCAGGGGGCGGGAAGACCCAGTACTTC. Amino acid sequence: CASSLSSGGGKTQYF.

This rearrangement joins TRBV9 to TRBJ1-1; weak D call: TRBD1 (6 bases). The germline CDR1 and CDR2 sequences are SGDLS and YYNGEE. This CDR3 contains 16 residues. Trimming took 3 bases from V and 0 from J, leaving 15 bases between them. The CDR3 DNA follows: TGTGCCAGCAGCGCGGTAGGGGGGCAGCTGAACACTGAAGCTTTCTTT. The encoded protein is CASSAVGGQLNTEAFF.

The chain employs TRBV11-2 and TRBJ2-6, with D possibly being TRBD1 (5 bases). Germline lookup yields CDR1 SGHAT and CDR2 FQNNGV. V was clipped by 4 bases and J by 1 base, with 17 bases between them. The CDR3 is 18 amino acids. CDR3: CASSSPGAKLSGANVLTF. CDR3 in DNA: TGTGCCAGCAGCTCCCCTGGGGCTAAATTGTCTGGGGCCAACGTCCTGACTTTC.

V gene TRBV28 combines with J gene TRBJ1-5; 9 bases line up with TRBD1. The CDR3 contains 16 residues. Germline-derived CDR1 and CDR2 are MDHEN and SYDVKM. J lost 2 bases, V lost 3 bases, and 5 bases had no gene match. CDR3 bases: TGTGCCAGCAGTTTCCGGGGACAGGGCGGCAATCAGCCCCAGCATTTT. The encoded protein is CASSFRGQGGNQPQHF.

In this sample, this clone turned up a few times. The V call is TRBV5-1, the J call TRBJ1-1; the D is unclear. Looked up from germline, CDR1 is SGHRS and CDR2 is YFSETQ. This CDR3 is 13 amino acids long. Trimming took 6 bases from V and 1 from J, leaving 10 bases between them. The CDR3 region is CASKVEPNTEAFF. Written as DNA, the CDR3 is TGCGCCAGCAAGGTGGAGCCGAACACTGAAGCTTTCTTT.

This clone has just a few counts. The CDR3 DNA follows: TGCGCCAGCAGCTTGGGACTAGCGGACTACAATGAGCAGTTCTTC. The encoded protein is CASSLGLADYNEQFF. The chain employs TRBV5-1 and TRBJ2-1; TRBD2 aligns across 9 bases. Per germline, CDR1 SGHRS and CDR2 YFSETQ. V lost 0 bases to trimming and J lost 3 bases; unmatched junction nucleotides: 1. The CDR3 is 15 amino acids. Filled out from reference TRBV5-1 and TRBJ2-1, the complete variable domain reads KAGVTQTPRYLIKTRGQQVTLSCSPISGHRSVSWYQQTPGQGLQFLFEYFSETQRNKGNFPGRFSGRQFSNSRSEMNVSTLELGDSALYLCASSLGLADYNEQFFGPGTRLTVL.

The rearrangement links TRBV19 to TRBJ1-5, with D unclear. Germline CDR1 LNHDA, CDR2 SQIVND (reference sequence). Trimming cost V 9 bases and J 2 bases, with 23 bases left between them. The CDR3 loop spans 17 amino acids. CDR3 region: CASLTRGGRDGNQPQHF. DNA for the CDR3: TGTGCCAGCCTAACGCGTGGCGGGAGGGATGGCAATCAGCCCCAGCATTTT.

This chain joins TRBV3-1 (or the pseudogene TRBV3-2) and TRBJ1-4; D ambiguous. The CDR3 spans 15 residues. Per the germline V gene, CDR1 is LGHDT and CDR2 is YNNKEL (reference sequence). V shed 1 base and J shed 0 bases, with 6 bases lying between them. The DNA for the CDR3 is TGTGCCAGCAGCCAAGTAGGTGCAACTAATGAAAAACTGTTTTTT. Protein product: CASSQVGATNEKLFF.

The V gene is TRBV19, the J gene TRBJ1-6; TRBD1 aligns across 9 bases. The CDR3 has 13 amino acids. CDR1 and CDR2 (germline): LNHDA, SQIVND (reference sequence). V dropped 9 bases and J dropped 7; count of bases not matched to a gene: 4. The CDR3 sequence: CASRQGVNSPLHF. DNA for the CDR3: TGTGCCAGCCGACAGGGGGTGAATTCACCCCTCCACTTT. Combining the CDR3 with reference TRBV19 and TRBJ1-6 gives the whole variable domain DGGITQSPKYLFRKEGQNVTLSCEQNLNHDAMYWYRQDPGQGLRLIYYSQIVNDFQKGDIAEGYSVSREKKESFPLTVTSAQKNPTAFYLCASRQGVNSPLHFGNGTRLTVT.

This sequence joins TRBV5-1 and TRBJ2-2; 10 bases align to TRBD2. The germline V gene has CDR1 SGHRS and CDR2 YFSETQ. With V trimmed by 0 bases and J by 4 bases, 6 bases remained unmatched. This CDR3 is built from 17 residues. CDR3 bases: TGCGCCAGCAGCTTGGCCGCTCTAGCGGGAGTCACCGGGGAGCTGTTTTTT. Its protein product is CASSLAALAGVTGELFF. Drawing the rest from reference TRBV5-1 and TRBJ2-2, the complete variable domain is KAGVTQTPRYLIKTRGQQVTLSCSPISGHRSVSWYQQTPGQGLQFLFEYFSETQRNKGNFPGRFSGRQFSNSRSEMNVSTLELGDSALYLCASSLAALAGVTGELFFGEGSRLTVL.

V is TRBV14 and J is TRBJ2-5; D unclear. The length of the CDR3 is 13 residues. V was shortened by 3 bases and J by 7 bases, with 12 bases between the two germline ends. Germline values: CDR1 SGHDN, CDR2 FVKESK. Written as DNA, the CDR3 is TGTGCCAGCAGCCAGGCATCTTCAGGGACCCAGTACTTC. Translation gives CASSQASSGTQYF.

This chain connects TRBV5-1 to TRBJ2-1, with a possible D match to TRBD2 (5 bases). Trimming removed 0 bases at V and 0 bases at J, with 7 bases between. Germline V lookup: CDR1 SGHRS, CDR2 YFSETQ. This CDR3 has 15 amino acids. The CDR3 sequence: CASSLGGSSYNEQFF. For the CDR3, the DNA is TGCGCCAGCAGCTTGGGAGGGAGCTCCTACAATGAGCAGTTCTTC.